This T cell receptor (beta chain) was recorded in a study of early T cells in non-severe SARS-CoV-2 infection. Study-wide background: Investigators sequenced bulk RNA drawn from unsorted whole blood, and chains remained unpaired. Study observations and caveats: Anti-spike CD8 specificities were favored by VDJdb matching, whose results missed private and CD4 specificities.

Ten or more counts support this clonotype. No antigen is known for it. Each single cDNA molecule received a unique molecular identifier. TCRdb recomputed calls from the 5' RACE reads with MiXCR, one row per CDR3 protein. The sample yields 28,000 or so distinct CDR3 sequences, 5.3% seen once. The V gene's germline CDR1 is KGHSH and CDR2 LQKENI. V was cut by 2 bases and J by 1 base, with 12 bases left in between. The CDR3 is 16 residues long. The TCR was taken from an adult who was a healthcare worker with PCR-confirmed SARS-CoV-2 infection or an uninfected control (not recorded which). The sequenced sample was whole blood. This chain links TRBV18 with TRBJ1-3; TRBD1 is a possible D gene (5 bases). The CDR3 nucleotides are TGTGCCAGCTCACCAAATGTGGGGGATTCTGGAAACACCATATATTTT. It yields the protein CASSPNVGDSGNTIYF.